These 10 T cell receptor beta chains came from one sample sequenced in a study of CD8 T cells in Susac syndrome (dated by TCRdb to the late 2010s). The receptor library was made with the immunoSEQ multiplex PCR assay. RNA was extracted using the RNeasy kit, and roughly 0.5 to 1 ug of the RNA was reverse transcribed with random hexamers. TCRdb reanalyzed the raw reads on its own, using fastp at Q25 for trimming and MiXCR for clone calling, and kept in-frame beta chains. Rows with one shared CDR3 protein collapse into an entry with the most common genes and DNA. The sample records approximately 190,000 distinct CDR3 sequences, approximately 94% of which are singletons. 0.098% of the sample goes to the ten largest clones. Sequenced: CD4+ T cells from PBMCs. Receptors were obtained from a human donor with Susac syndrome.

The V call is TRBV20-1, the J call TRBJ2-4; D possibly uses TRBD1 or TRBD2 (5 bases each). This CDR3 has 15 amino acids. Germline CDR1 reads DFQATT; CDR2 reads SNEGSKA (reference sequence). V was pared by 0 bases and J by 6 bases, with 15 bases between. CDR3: CSARDPIRDLNIQYF. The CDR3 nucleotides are TGCAGTGCTAGAGATCCAATCCGGGACCTAAACATTCAGTACTTC.

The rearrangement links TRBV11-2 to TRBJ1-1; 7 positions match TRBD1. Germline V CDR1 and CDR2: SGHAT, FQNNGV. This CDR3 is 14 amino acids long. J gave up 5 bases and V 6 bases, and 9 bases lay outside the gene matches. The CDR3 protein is CASSFTQGKTEAFF. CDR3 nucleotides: TGTGCCAGCAGTTTCACACAGGGGAAGACTGAAGCTTTCTTT.

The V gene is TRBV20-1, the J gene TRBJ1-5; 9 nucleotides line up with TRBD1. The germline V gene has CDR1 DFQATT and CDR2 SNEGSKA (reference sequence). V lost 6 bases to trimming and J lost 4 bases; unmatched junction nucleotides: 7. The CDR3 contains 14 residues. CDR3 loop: CSAVLQGANQPQHF. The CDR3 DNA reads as TGCAGTGCCGTATTACAGGGGGCTAATCAGCCCCAGCATTTT.

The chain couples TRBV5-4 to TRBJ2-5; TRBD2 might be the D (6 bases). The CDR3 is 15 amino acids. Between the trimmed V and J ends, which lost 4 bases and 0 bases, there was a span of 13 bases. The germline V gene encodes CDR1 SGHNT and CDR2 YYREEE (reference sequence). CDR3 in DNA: TGTGCCAGCAGCCTAGCTTGGGGGGACCAAGAGACCCAGTACTTC. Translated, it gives CASSLAWGDQETQYF.

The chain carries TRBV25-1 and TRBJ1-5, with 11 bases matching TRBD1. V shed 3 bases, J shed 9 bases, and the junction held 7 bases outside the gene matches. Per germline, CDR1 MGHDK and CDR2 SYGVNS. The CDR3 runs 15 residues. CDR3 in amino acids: CASSDGTGGRVPQHF. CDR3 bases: TGTGCCAGCAGTGACGGGACAGGGGGTCGGGTGCCCCAGCATTTT.

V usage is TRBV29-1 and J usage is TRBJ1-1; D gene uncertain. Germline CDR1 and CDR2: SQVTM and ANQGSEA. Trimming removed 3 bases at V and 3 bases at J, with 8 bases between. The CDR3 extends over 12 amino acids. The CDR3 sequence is CSVDGLYTEAFF. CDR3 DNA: TGCAGCGTTGACGGGCTATACACTGAAGCTTTCTTT.

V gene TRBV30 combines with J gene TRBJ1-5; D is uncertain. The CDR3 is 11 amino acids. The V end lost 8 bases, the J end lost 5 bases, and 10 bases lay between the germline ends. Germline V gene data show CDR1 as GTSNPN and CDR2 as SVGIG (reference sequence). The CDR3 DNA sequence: TGTGCCCATACTTCTTATCAGCCCCAGCATTTT. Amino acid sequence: CAHTSYQPQHF.

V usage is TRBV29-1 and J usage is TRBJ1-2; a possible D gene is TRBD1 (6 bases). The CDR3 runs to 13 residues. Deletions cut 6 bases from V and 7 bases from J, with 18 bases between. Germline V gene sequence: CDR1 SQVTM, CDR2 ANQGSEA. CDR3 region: CSVDTQGLGGYTF. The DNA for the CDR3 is TGCAGCGTCGATACACAGGGTTTGGGTGGCTACACCTTC.

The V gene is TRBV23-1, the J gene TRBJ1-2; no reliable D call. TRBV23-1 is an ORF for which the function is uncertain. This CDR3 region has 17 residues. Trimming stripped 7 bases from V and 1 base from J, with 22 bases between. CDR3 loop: CASKERALQPFNYGYTF. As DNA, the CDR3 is TGCGCCAGCAAAGAGAGGGCCCTACAACCGTTTAACTATGGCTACACCTTC.

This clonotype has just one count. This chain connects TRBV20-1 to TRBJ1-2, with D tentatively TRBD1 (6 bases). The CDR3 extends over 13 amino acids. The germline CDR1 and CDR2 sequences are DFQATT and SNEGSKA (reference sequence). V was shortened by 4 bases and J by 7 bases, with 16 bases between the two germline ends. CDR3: CSAIQGLFGGYTF. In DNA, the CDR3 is TGCAGTGCTATCCAGGGGCTTTTTGGTGGCTACACCTTC.